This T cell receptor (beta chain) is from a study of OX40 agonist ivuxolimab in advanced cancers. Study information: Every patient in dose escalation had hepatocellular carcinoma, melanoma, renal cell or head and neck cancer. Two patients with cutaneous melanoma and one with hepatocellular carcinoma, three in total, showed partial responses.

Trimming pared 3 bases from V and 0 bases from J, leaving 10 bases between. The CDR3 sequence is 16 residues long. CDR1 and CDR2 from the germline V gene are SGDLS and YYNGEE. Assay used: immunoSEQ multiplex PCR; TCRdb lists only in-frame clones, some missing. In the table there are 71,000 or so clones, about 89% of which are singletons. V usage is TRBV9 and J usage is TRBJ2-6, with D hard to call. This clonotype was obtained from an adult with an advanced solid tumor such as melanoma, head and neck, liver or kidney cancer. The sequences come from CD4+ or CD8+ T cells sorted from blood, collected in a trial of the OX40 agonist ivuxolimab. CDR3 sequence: CASSEWVSSGANVLTF. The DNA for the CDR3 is TGTGCCAGCAGCGAATGGGTGAGCTCTGGGGCCAACGTCCTGACTTTC.